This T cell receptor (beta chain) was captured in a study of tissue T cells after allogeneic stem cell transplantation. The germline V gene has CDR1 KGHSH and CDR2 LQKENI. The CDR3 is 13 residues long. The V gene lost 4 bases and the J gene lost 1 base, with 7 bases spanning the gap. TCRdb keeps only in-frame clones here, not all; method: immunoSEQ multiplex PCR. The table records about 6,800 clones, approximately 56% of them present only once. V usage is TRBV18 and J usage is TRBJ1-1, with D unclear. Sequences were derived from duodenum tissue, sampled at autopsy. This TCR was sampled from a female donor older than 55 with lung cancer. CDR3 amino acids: CASSLGPNTEAFF. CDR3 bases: TGTGCCAGCTCACTGGGCCCGAACACTGAAGCTTTCTTT.